What follows are 27 T cell receptor beta chains derived from one specimen sequenced in a study of OX40 agonist ivuxolimab in advanced cancers. Repertoires were generated with immunoSEQ multiplex PCR, while TCRdb's copy carries only in-frame clones and drops some. This table holds fewer than 50,000 clones, about 85% found once. Sequenced here: CD4+ or CD8+ T cells sorted from blood, sampled in a trial of the OX40 agonist ivuxolimab. The receptors were sampled from an adult with an advanced solid tumor such as melanoma, head and neck, liver or kidney cancer.

The chain employs TRBV7-9 and TRBJ2-2, with 10 bases aligning to TRBD2. The CDR3 runs to 16 residues. In germline, CDR1 is SEHNR, CDR2 FQNEAQ (reference sequence). Trimming at V came to 2 bases and at J to 4 bases, leaving 4 bases not matched to a gene. CDR3 amino acids: CASSLPSGRSTGELFF. CDR3 nucleotides: TGTGCCAGCAGCTTACCTAGCGGGAGAAGCACCGGGGAGCTGTTTTTT.

This chain links TRBV28 with TRBJ2-7, with TRBD2 identical over 7 bases. Germline lookup yields CDR1 MDHEN and CDR2 SYDVKM. This CDR3 has 14 residues. After removal of 6 bases from V and 2 bases from J, the junction contained 7 bases not matched to a gene. CDR3 sequence reads: CASRRDRGAYEQYF. The CDR3 DNA is TGTGCCAGCAGACGGGACCGGGGGGCCTACGAGCAGTACTTC.

The chain links TRBV2 to TRBJ2-1; D call uncertain. This CDR3 has 12 amino acids. Between the trimmed V and J ends, which lost 6 bases and 14 bases, there was a span of 17 bases. CDR1 SNHLY and CDR2 FYNNEI come from the germline V gene. CDR3 bases: TGTGCCAGCAGCGTATCTACAATGACGAAGTTCTTC. Protein product: CASSVSTMTKFF. The entire variable domain, with the rest obtained from reference TRBV2 and TRBJ2-1, is as follows: EPEVTQTPSHQVTQMGQEVILRCVPISNHLYFYWYRQILGQKVEFLVSFYNNEISEKSEIFDDQFSVERPDGSNFTLKIRSTKLEDSAMYFCASSVSTMTKFFGPGTRLTVL.

This clone has at least ten counts. This chain joins TRBV27 and TRBJ2-1, with 10 bases aligning to TRBD2. This CDR3 comprises 15 residues. The trim removed 3 bases at V and 3 bases at J, leaving 2 bases unmatched. From germline, CDR1 is MNHEY and CDR2 SMNVEV (reference sequence). In nucleotides, the CDR3 is TGTGCCAGCAGTTTGGTAGCGGGAGGCTACAATGAGCAGTTCTTC. This gives the protein CASSLVAGGYNEQFF.

The chain has TRBV4-2 and TRBJ2-5; D is unresolved. Trimming took 1 base from V and 4 from J, leaving 7 bases between them. CDR3 length: 13 residues. Germline values: CDR1 LGHNA, CDR2 YNFKEQ. The CDR3 here is CASSQAPAETQYF. In DNA form, the CDR3 reads TGTGCCAGCAGCCAAGCCCCGGCAGAGACCCAGTACTTC.

V is TRBV7-3 and J is TRBJ2-1, with D hard to call. The CDR3 extends over 16 amino acids. Between the trimmed V and J ends, which lost 0 bases and 0 bases, there was a span of 9 bases. CDR1 is SGHTA, CDR2 FQGTGA, per germline. The DNA of the CDR3 is TGTGCCAGCAGCTTAACGTTGGCAAGCTCCTACAATGAGCAGTTCTTC. Translating gives CASSLTLASSYNEQFF. Full variable domain (missing parts from reference TRBV7-3 and TRBJ2-1): GAGVSQTPSNKVTEKGKYVELRCDPISGHTALYWYRQSLGQGPEFLIYFQGTGAADDSGLPNDRFFAVRPEGSVSTLKIQRTERGDSAVYLCASSLTLASSYNEQFFGPGTRLTVL.

The genes are TRBV6-5 and TRBJ2-2; the match to TRBD2 covers 8 bases. The CDR3 loop spans 15 amino acids. J was trimmed by 1 base and V by 2 bases; bases with no gene match: 0. From germline, CDR1 is MNHEY and CDR2 SVGAGI. CDR3 bases: TGTGCCAGCAGTTACCGGGAGGGGAACACCGGGGAGCTGTTTTTT. Its translation: CASSYREGNTGELFF.

This sequence joins TRBV7-9 and TRBJ2-5; TRBD1 agrees at 7 bases. This CDR3 has 14 residues. V gave up 4 bases and J gave up 2 bases; unmatched junction bases: 4. Per the germline V gene, CDR1 is SEHNR and CDR2 is FQNEAQ (reference sequence). In DNA form, the CDR3 reads TGTGCCAGCAGCTCTGGACAGGTTCAAGAGACCCAGTACTTC. Its protein product is CASSSGQVQETQYF.

This clone was detected only once. V is TRBV11-2 and J is TRBJ2-1, with a weak D call TRBD1 (5 bases). V was pared by 5 bases and J by 8 bases, with 13 bases between. This CDR3 has 13 residues. Germline CDR1 and CDR2: SGHAT and FQNNGV. CDR3 sequence reads: CASSAAQGHEQFF. CDR3 nucleotide sequence: TGTGCCAGCAGCGCGGCCCAGGGTCATGAGCAGTTCTTC. Based on the CDR3 plus reference TRBV11-2 and TRBJ2-1, the full variable domain is EAGVAQSPRYKIIEKRQSVAFWCNPISGHATLYWYQQILGQGPKLLIQFQNNGVVDDSQLPKDRFSAERLKGVDSTLKIQPAKLEDSAVYLCASSAAQGHEQFFGPGTRLTVL.

V is TRBV27 and J is TRBJ1-2, with TRBD1 identical over 9 bases. V was clipped by 5 bases and J by 8 bases; unmatched bases: 6. In germline, CDR1 is MNHEY, CDR2 SMNVEV (reference sequence). CDR3 length: 13 residues. The CDR3 sequence is CASSATGGAGYTF. CDR3 bases: TGTGCCAGCAGTGCCACAGGGGGCGCGGGCTACACCTTC.

This sequence joins TRBV27 and TRBJ2-3; TRBD2 matches at 9 bases. The CDR3 is made up of 13 amino acids. The V segment lost 6 bases and the J segment 4 bases; nucleotides outside the gene matches: 2. Looked up from germline, CDR1 is MNHEY and CDR2 is SMNVEV (reference sequence). The CDR3 DNA reads TGTGCCAGCAGAAGCGGGAGGTCAGATACGCAGTATTTT. It yields the protein CASRSGRSDTQYF.

The table lists this clone with a count of one. The V gene is TRBV27, the J gene TRBJ1-4, with TRBD1 as a possible D gene (5 bases). V lost 10 bases, J lost 5 bases, and 14 bases lay in between. CDR1 and CDR2 from the germline V gene are MNHEY and SMNVEV (reference sequence). The CDR3 has 13 amino acids. CDR3 sequence: CANLEGLNEKLFF. CDR3 coding DNA: TGTGCCAATCTGGAGGGACTCAATGAAAAACTGTTTTTT.

This sequence joins TRBV7-3 and TRBJ2-1, with D possibly being TRBD2 (6 bases). The germline V gene has CDR1 SGHTA and CDR2 FQGTGA. The CDR3 is 15 amino acids. The V end was cut by 6 bases, the J end by 0 bases, with 12 bases between. The CDR3 spells CASSQLATSYNEQFF. The CDR3 region has the DNA TGTGCCAGCAGTCAACTAGCTACCTCCTACAATGAGCAGTTCTTC.

This clone was picked up a small number of times. The gene calls are TRBV10-3 and TRBJ1-6; D not resolved. This CDR3 comprises 13 residues. Germline CDR1 ENHRY, CDR2 SYGVKD. V gave up 8 bases and J gave up 9 bases, with 14 bases separating them. CDR3 sequence (DNA): TGTGCCATCGGGAAGCAGGTCGTTTCACCCCTCCACTTT. This translates into CAIGKQVVSPLHF.

This chain joins TRBV27 and TRBJ2-7; tentative D call: TRBD2 (6 bases). V gave up 6 bases and J gave up 2 bases, with 14 bases separating them. The CDR3 is made up of 14 amino acids. CDR1 and CDR2 from the germline V gene are MNHEY and SMNVEV (reference sequence). The CDR3 bases are TGTGCCAGCAGCCATATTGGGGGGACCTACGAGCAGTACTTC. Amino acids: CASSHIGGTYEQYF.

The gene calls are TRBV6-5 and TRBJ2-1, with D possibly matching TRBD1 (5 bases). V shed 6 bases and J shed 6 bases, with 12 bases lying between them. Germline V gene data show CDR1 as MNHEY and CDR2 as SVGAGI. The CDR3 runs 13 residues. CDR3 protein: CASSSDSPNEQFF. For the CDR3, the DNA is TGTGCCAGCAGCTCAGACAGCCCCAATGAGCAGTTCTTC.

V usage is TRBV11-3 and J usage is TRBJ2-1, with 7 bases lining up with TRBD2. Unmatched junction bases numbered 7, after V lost 4 bases and J lost 7 bases. This CDR3 is built from 14 residues. Per the germline V gene, CDR1 is SGHNT and CDR2 is YENEEA. This CDR3 reads CASSWGGSRNEQFF. CDR3 nucleotides: TGTGCCAGCAGCTGGGGCGGGAGTCGAAATGAGCAGTTCTTC.

V is TRBV7-3 and J is TRBJ2-3; TRBD2 matches 8 bases. Germline V gene lookup returns CDR1 SGHTA and CDR2 FQGTGA. There are 15 residues in the CDR3. V gave up 3 bases and J gave up 7 bases; unmatched junction bases: 9. Written as DNA, the CDR3 is TGTGCCAGCAGCTTGGCGGGAGGATTTCCCAATACGCAGTATTTT. Translating gives CASSLAGGFPNTQYF.

The V call is TRBV10-2, the J call TRBJ2-7; TRBD1 matches at 9 bases. V shed 6 bases and J 2 bases; nucleotides not matched to a gene: 5. Germline V gives CDR1 WSHSY, CDR2 SAAADI. This CDR3 contains 14 residues. The CDR3 loop is CASRDRTGAYEQYF. In DNA, the CDR3 is TGCGCCAGCAGGGATCGGACAGGGGCCTACGAGCAGTACTTC.

The chain joins TRBV5-6 to TRBJ2-3, with 14 nucleotides matching TRBD2. Germline-derived CDR1 and CDR2 are SGHDT and YYEEEE. The CDR3 loop spans 18 amino acids. J lost 1 base, V lost 4 bases, and 8 bases had no gene match. The CDR3 DNA sequence: TGTGCCAGCAGCCGCGGACTAGCGGGGGGATATGGCACAGATACGCAGTATTTT. Translation gives CASSRGLAGGYGTDTQYF.

The chain recombines TRBV19 with TRBJ2-2, with 7 bases lining up with TRBD2. This CDR3 is 12 amino acids long. The germline V gene has CDR1 LNHDA and CDR2 SQIVND (reference sequence). Losses at the gene ends were 6 bases for V and 7 bases for J; bases not matched to a gene: 2. CDR3 DNA sequence: TGTGCCAGTAGGACTAGCAGCGGGGAGCTGTTTTTT. It yields the protein CASRTSSGELFF.

This chain connects TRBV13 to TRBJ2-1, with 14 bases that match TRBD2. The CDR3 contains 15 residues. Germline-derived CDR1 and CDR2 are PRHDT and FYEKMQ (reference sequence). V lost 3 bases and J lost 6; bases outside the gene matches: 1. CDR3 sequence reads: CASSLTSGGANEQFF. In DNA form, the CDR3 reads TGTGCCAGCAGCTTGACTAGCGGGGGGGCCAATGAGCAGTTCTTC. Variable domain in full (rest from reference TRBV13 and TRBJ2-1): AAGVIQSPRHLIKEKRETATLKCYPIPRHDTVYWYQQGPGQDPQFLISFYEKMQSDKGSIPDRFSAQQFSDYHSELNMSSLELGDSALYFCASSLTSGGANEQFFGPGTRLTVL.

This clone was picked up one time. The chain carries TRBV7-3 and TRBJ2-1; TRBD1 might be the D (5 bases). CDR1 and CDR2 (germline): SGHTA, FQGTGA. V dropped 2 bases and J dropped 4 bases, with 12 bases sitting between them. The CDR3 covers 15 residues. The CDR3 bases are TGTGCCAGCAGCTTAGGACACAGCCCTTACAATGAGCAGTTCTTC. Its translation is CASSLGHSPYNEQFF.

As DNA, the CDR3 is TGTGCCAGCAGCGTAGTCGCCGCGTCGCGTGGTGGAAACACCATATATTTT. The encoded protein is CASSVVAASRGGNTIYF. The chain is built from TRBV9 and TRBJ1-3, with D uncertain. The germline V and J ends were trimmed by 0 bases and 3 bases, with 16 bases remaining between them. Germline V gives CDR1 SGDLS, CDR2 YYNGEE. This CDR3 region has 17 residues.

The chain recombines TRBV10-3 with TRBJ2-7; possible D gene TRBD1, 6 bases. In germline, CDR1 is ENHRY, CDR2 SYGVKD. V was clipped by 4 bases and J by 7 bases, with 14 bases between them. CDR3 length equals 13 residues. CDR3 amino acids: CAISVVQGQEQYF. The CDR3 bases are TGTGCCATCAGTGTGGTGCAGGGGCAAGAGCAGTACTTC.

This clone was picked up one time. The chain is built from TRBV7-3 and TRBJ1-2, with TRBD1 matching over 7 bases. The CDR3 covers 15 residues. Germline V gene data show CDR1 as SGHTA and CDR2 as FQGTGA. Losses at the gene ends were 3 bases for V and 6 bases for J; bases not matched to a gene: 10. For the CDR3, the DNA is TGTGCCAGCAGCTTCTGGAGGGGGCGCCTCGATGGCTACACCTTC. Protein: CASSFWRGRLDGYTF.

The gene calls are TRBV7-2 and TRBJ2-7, with D perhaps TRBD1 (5 bases). Germline assignment: CDR1 SGHTA and CDR2 FQGNSA. V shed 5 bases and J shed 2 bases, with 16 bases lying between them. The CDR3 loop spans 15 amino acids. CDR3 amino acids: CASSPREGVTYEQYF. The CDR3 DNA follows: TGTGCCAGCAGCCCACGTGAAGGGGTAACCTACGAGCAGTACTTC. Looking up the rest from reference TRBV7-2 and TRBJ2-7 gives the full variable domain: GAGVSQSPSNKVTEKGKDVELRCDPISGHTALYWYRQSLGQGLEFLIYFQGNSAPDKSGLPSDRFSAERTGGSVSTLTIQRTQQEDSAVYLCASSPREGVTYEQYFGPGTRLTVT.